This T cell receptor (beta chain) was obtained from a study of blood T cell repertoires in COVID-19. Authors' methods: Reference gene primer amplification gave nucleated cell count estimates. TCRdb's table, derived via immunoSEQ multiplex PCR, lists solely in-frame clones and lacks some. Clone size and the V and J calls come from that table; the DNA yielded D and trimming. The sample has tens of thousands of clones, 85% to 90% seen once. The CDR3 runs 13 residues. Germline lookup yields CDR1 SGHNT and CDR2 YYREEE (reference sequence). V dropped 0 bases and J dropped 7 bases, with 8 bases sitting between them.

The specimen sequenced was peripheral blood. The chain recombines TRBV5-4 with TRBJ2-1, with a tentative D call TRBD1 (5 bases). This receptor was identified in a man in his 70s with acute or convalescent COVID-19. This chain's CDR3 is CASSLEPGNEQFF. The CDR3 DNA reads TGTGCCAGCAGCTTGGAACCAGGGAATGAGCAGTTCTTC.